A selection of T cell receptor beta chains follows, all from one sample in a study of blood T cell repertoires in COVID-19. TCRdb's table, derived via immunoSEQ multiplex PCR, lists solely in-frame clones and lacks some. The sample includes 250,000 or so clones, 70% to 90% of them seen just once. The sample taken for sequencing was PBMCs or T cells enriched from blood (not recorded which). These receptor sequences come from a woman aged 45-65 years who had recovered from COVID-19. Each CDR3 is given with its conserved first and last residue. The D gene is left open where the match is weak. Not every row has a clone size; where given, it reads once, few, many or a size class.

j_call v_call clone_size d_call cdr3_aa cdr3_nt
TRBJ1-5 TRBV28 - - CASSFPLDSIVPPQHF TGTGCCAGCAGTTTCCCTCTCGACAGTATCGTCCCGCCCCAGCATTTT
TRBJ2-7 TRBV9 - TRBD2 CASSVAGGRDSYEQYF TGTGCCAGCAGCGTAGCGGGGGGGCGGGACTCCTACGAGCAGTACTTC
TRBJ2-5 TRBV5-1 - TRBD2 CASSTGTSGSGVETQYF TGCGCCAGCAGCACCGGGACTAGCGGGAGTGGGGTAGAGACCCAGTACTTC
TRBJ1-2 TRBV28 - TRBD1 CASSLGDSYGYTF TGTGCCAGCAGTTTGGGGGACAGTTATGGCTACACCTTC
TRBJ2-1 TRBV13 - TRBD1 CASSGQANEQFF TGTGCCAGCAGCGGACAGGCAAATGAGCAGTTCTTC
TRBJ2-7 TRBV27 - TRBD1 CASSTRDRIPYEQYF TGTGCCAGCAGTACCCGGGACAGAATTCCCTACGAGCAGTACTTC
TRBJ1-1 TRBV7-9 - - CASSAQGNTEAFF TGTGCCAGCAGCGCACAGGGTAACACTGAAGCTTTCTTT
TRBJ2-3 TRBV9 - - CASSAEDGARGTQYF TGTGCCAGCAGCGCGGAGGACGGCGCCCGAGGTACGCAGTATTTT
TRBJ1-1 TRBV5-6 few TRBD1 CASSSGQGIRDTFF TGTGCCAGCAGCTCCGGACAGGGGATTAGGGATACTTTCTTT
TRBJ1-1 TRBV14 - TRBD1 CASSQDLQGAPLVEAFF TGTGCCAGCAGCCAAGATTTACAGGGGGCCCCTTTGGTTGAAGCTTTCTTT
TRBJ1-1 TRBV5-8 few - CASSVNRDTEAFF TGTGCCAGCAGCGTAAACAGGGATACTGAAGCTTTCTTT
TRBJ1-1 TRBV27 - TRBD1 CASVSPWGQSMNTEAFF TGTGCCAGCGTATCCCCTTGGGGACAGAGCATGAACACTGAAGCTTTCTTT
TRBJ2-1 TRBV14 - TRBD2 CASSTPGTSGNEQFF TGTGCCAGCAGCACCCCTGGGACTAGCGGAAATGAGCAGTTCTTC
TRBJ1-2 TRBV28 - TRBD1 CASSLGSFRGHYGYTF TGTGCCAGCAGTTTGGGTTCCTTCAGGGGGCACTATGGCTACACCTTC
TRBJ1-2 TRBV28 once TRBD1 CASRRQGPPEYGYTF TGTGCCAGCAGGCGACAGGGGCCTCCGGAATATGGCTACACCTTC
TRBJ2-2 TRBV11-2 - TRBD2 CASSLAPAGRNTGELFF TGTGCCAGCAGCTTAGCCCCAGCGGGGAGGAACACCGGGGAGCTGTTTTTT
TRBJ2-3 TRBV30 - - CAWLNRDSTDTQYF TGTGCCTGGCTCAACCGGGACTCCACAGATACGCAGTATTTT
TRBJ1-1 TRBV5-4 few - CASGTPKAEAFF TGTGCCAGCGGGACACCCAAGGCTGAAGCTTTCTTT
TRBJ2-3 TRBV10-2 - - CASRRDRNTDTQYF TGCGCCAGCAGGCGGGACAGAAACACAGATACGCAGTATTTT
TRBJ1-1 TRBV2 few - CASKPPGLMNTEAFF TGTGCCAGCAAACCCCCCGGACTGATGAACACTGAAGCTTTCTTT
TRBJ2-3 TRBV5-1 - - CASSLARDNTDTQYF TGCGCCAGCAGCTTGGCCCGGGACAACACAGATACGCAGTATTTT
TRBJ1-1 TRBV9 - - CASSPRHNTVMEAFF TGTGCCAGCAGCCCCCGACATAACACTGTGATGGAAGCTTTCTTT
TRBJ1-6 TRBV2 few - CASSVRGEWTYNSPLHF TGTGCCAGCAGTGTAAGGGGTGAATGGACCTATAATTCACCCCTCCACTTT
TRBJ1-1 TRBV29-1 - - CSVVFGQEAFF TGCAGCGTTGTTTTTGGACAAGAGGCTTTCTTT
TRBJ2-1 TRBV4-1 - TRBD2 CASRAGTSGSNEQFF TGCGCCAGCAGAGCCGGGACTAGCGGGAGTAATGAGCAGTTCTTC
TRBJ1-6 TRBV3-1/TRBV3-2 - - CASSQTIGGGSPLHF TGTGCCAGCAGCCAAACTATCGGGGGAGGCTCACCCCTCCACTTT
TRBJ2-7 TRBV6-5 - TRBD1 CASTITGGRYEQYF TGTGCCAGCACTATAACAGGGGGTCGCTACGAGCAGTACTTC
TRBJ1-2 TRBV11-2 - - CASSPRTIGNGYTF TGTGCCAGCAGCCCCCGGACAATAGGGAATGGCTACACCTTC
TRBJ2-7 TRBV3-1/TRBV3-2 - TRBD2 CASSQDSTSGSYEQYF TGTGCCAGCAGCCAAGATTCCACTAGCGGGAGCTACGAGCAGTACTTC
TRBJ1-1 TRBV6-6 - - CASSYTVNTEAFF TGTGCCAGCAGTTACACGGTGAACACTGAAGCTTTCTTT
TRBJ2-5 TRBV7-8 - - CAIQEQGWETQYF TGTGCCATACAGGAACAGGGTTGGGAGACCCAGTACTTC
TRBJ2-7 TRBV27 - TRBD1 CASSPTGTAYYEQYF TGTGCCAGCAGTCCTACCGGGACAGCCTACTACGAGCAGTACTTC
TRBJ2-5 TRBV19 few TRBD1 CASSNGQVQETQYF TGTGCCAGTAGTAACGGACAGGTCCAAGAGACCCAGTACTTC
TRBJ2-7 TRBV28 - - CASKTPYRDSEAKEQYF TGTGCCAGCAAAACACCATACCGGGACTCCGAGGCGAAGGAGCAGTACTTC
TRBJ2-7 TRBV18 - TRBD2 CASYSGSQNEQYF TGTGCCAGCTATAGCGGGAGTCAGAACGAGCAGTACTTC